This TCR beta chain was captured by sequencing in a study of CD8+ T cells in alopecia areata. The study's findings and limits: On tofacitinib, scalp clonality and expanded CD8+ clones among top 100 fell significantly. Just one nonresponder means the tie between baseline CD8+ expansion and response stays uncertain.

The CDR3 runs 13 residues. Germline CDR1 reads KGHSH; CDR2 reads LQKENI. The treatment: oral pan-JAK inhibitor, 5-10 mg twice daily. Alopecia areata patients provided lesional scalp punch biopsies and peripheral blood. Extracted RNA was reverse transcribed, and the resulting cDNA served as sequencing template. Assay used: immunoSEQ multiplex PCR; TCRdb lists only in-frame clones, some missing. Among under 250,000 clones, around 57% were seen once, and the ten largest hold roughly 1.5%. In regard to this clone: What it binds is not known. The junction shows a germline mismatch at one end, possibly a read error.

V and J are TRBV18 and TRBJ2-7; D not certain. Sequenced here: CD4+ T cells sorted from blood, sampled at week 4, from a patient treated with tofacitinib. The source of this sequence is a human donor with alopecia areata. CDR3 loop: CASSPNDMYGQYF. The CDR3 nucleotides are TGTGCCAGCTCACCTAACGACATGTACGGGCAGTACTTC. The full variable domain, completed using reference TRBV18 and TRBJ2-7, is NAGVMQNPRHLVRRRGQEARLRCSPMKGHSHVYWYRQLPEEGLKFMVYLQKENIIDESGMPKERFSAEFPKEGPSILRIQQVVRGDSAAYFCASSPNDMYGQYFGPGTRLTVT.